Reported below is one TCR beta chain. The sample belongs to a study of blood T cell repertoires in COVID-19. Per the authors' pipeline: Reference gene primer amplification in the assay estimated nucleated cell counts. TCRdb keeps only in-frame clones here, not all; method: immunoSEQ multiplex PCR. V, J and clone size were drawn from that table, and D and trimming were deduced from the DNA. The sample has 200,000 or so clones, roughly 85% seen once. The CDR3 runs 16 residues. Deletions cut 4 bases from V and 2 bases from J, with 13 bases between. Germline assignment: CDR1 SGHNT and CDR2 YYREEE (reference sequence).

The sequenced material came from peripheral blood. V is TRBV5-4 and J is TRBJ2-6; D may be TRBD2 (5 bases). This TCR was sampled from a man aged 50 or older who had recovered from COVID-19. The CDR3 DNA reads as TGTGCCAGCAGCGAAACCCGGGGAGCTGGGGCCAACGTCCTGACTTTC. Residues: CASSETRGAGANVLTF.